Below are 9 T cell receptor beta chains sequenced from a single sample in a study of T cell responses to AZD1222 COVID-19 vaccine. Profiled with immunoSEQ multiplex PCR; TCRdb holds only in-frame clones, not every one. The profile covers 95,000 to 110,000 clones, with over 75% appearing a single time and more than 6.5% taken by the ten largest. The sequencing here drew on peripheral blood, taken on day 0 of AZD1222 vaccination. The source is an adult in good health.

The V and J genes are TRBV11-2 and TRBJ2-7, with a tentative D call TRBD2 (6 bases). The V end lost 5 bases, the J end lost 1 base, and 9 bases lay between the germline ends. Germline V gives CDR1 SGHAT, CDR2 FQNNGV. CDR3 length equals 13 residues. CDR3 DNA: TGTGCCAGCAGCCCGGGACTTTCCTACGAGCAGTACTTC. Residues: CASSPGLSYEQYF.

The genes are TRBV28 and TRBJ2-2, with D maybe TRBD1 (6 bases). Germline loops: CDR1 MDHEN, CDR2 SYDVKM. Trimming removed 6 bases from V and 4 bases from J, with 12 bases in between. The CDR3 has 14 residues. This chain's CDR3 is CASRPQGGTGELFF. The CDR3 bases are TGTGCCAGCAGGCCACAGGGTGGCACCGGGGAGCTGTTTTTT.

The chain is built from TRBV20-1 and TRBJ2-1, with D unresolved. There are 11 residues in the CDR3. Germline lookup yields CDR1 DFQATT and CDR2 SNEGSKA (reference sequence). Trimming took 1 base from V and 5 from J, leaving 3 bases between them. For the CDR3, the DNA is TGCAGTGCTAGAGTACACAATGAGCAGTTCTTC. Its translation is CSARVHNEQFF.

This chain joins TRBV24-1 and TRBJ2-3; D is ambiguous. The CDR3 runs 15 residues. Germline CDR1 reads KGHDR; CDR2 reads SFDVKD. The V gene lost 9 bases and the J gene lost 4 bases, with 19 bases spanning the gap. CDR3 DNA sequence: TGTGCCACCTCCGATCCAGGCCCGCAGGCAGATACGCAGTATTTT. It specifies CATSDPGPQADTQYF.

The chain uses TRBV4-2 and TRBJ2-2; D is ambiguous. This CDR3 is built from 13 residues. Trimming cost V 4 bases and J 8 bases, with 11 bases left between them. In germline, CDR1 is LGHNA, CDR2 YNFKEQ. For the CDR3, the DNA is TGTGCCAGCAGCCCTAGAGAATCGGGGGAGCTGTTTTTT. Translated: CASSPRESGELFF.

This rearrangement joins TRBV7-3 to TRBJ2-3, with 8 positions matching TRBD2. Trimming cost V 3 bases and J 5 bases; bases outside gene matches: 4. The CDR3 spans 14 residues. Germline V gene data show CDR1 as SGHTA and CDR2 as FQGTGA. The CDR3 DNA reads TGTGCCAGCAGCTTCGGGAGGGAGGGAGATACGCAGTATTTT. Its protein product is CASSFGREGDTQYF.

The V and J genes are TRBV28 and TRBJ1-2, with D possibly TRBD1 on 6 matching bases. The CDR3 consists of 14 residues. The V gene's germline CDR1 is MDHEN and CDR2 SYDVKM. Trimming left V 2 bases short and J 6 bases short, with 13 bases between. The CDR3 loop is CASSLMWGQNGYTF. CDR3 nucleotide sequence: TGTGCCAGCAGTTTAATGTGGGGGCAAAATGGCTACACCTTC.

Written as DNA, the CDR3 is TGTGCCATCAGTGAGCTGGGAAGTAGCAATCAGCCCCAGCATTTT. It encodes CAISELGSSNQPQHF. The genes are TRBV10-3 and TRBJ1-5; D not certain. V lost 2 bases and J 0 bases, leaving 8 bases between the germline ends. The CDR3 is 15 amino acids. Germline V CDR1 and CDR2: ENHRY, SYGVKD.

This chain joins TRBV6-1 and TRBJ1-4; TRBD1 might be the D (6 bases). The CDR3 runs to 19 residues. Trimming pared 2 bases from V and 0 bases from J, leaving 19 bases between. CDR1 and CDR2 from the germline V gene are MNHNS and SASEGT. CDR3 sequence: CASSEYPTGSGATNEKLFF. The CDR3 nucleotides are TGTGCCAGCAGTGAATACCCAACAGGGTCCGGCGCAACTAATGAAAAACTGTTTTTT.